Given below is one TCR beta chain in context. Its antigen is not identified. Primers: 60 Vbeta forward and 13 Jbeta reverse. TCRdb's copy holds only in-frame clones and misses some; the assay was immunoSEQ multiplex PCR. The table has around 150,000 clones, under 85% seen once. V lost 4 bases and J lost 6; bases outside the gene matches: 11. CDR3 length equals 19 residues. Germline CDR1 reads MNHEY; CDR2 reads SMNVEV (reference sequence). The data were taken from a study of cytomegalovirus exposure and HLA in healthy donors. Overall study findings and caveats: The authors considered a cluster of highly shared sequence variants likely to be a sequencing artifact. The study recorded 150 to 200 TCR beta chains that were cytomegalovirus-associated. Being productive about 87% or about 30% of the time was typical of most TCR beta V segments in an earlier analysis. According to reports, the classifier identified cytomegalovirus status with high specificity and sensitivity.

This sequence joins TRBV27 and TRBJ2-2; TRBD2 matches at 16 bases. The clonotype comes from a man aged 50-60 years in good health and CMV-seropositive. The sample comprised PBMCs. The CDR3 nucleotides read TGTGCCAGCAGTTCCCTGGGACTAGCGGGGGGGCCTAAGGCCGGGGAGCTGTTTTTT. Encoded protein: CASSSLGLAGGPKAGELFF.